The rows below give T cell receptor beta chains drawn from one sample of a study of spatial heterogeneity in lung cancer. TCRdb re-called the 5' RACE reads through MiXCR, storing one row per CDR3 protein. The data hold tens of thousands of distinct CDR3 sequences, with about 5.2% observed a single time. Here the sequenced sample was PBMCs, taken at surgery. The receptor source for this set is a female donor with early-stage non-small cell lung cancer. The CDR3 runs from the conserved cysteine through the conserved F or W. Each record gives: D gene, clone size, J gene, V gene, CDR3 protein, CDR3 DNA. A D gene is named only where the DNA matches it firmly. The listing skips clone size in some rows; elsewhere it reads once, few, many or a size class.

>NA|NA|TRBJ1-5|TRBV12-3/TRBV12-4
CASSLAGLGGGQPQHF
TGTGCCAGCAGTTTAGCTGGCCTTGGAGGCGGGCAGCCCCAGCATTTT
>NA|NA|TRBJ1-6|TRBV10-3
CAISGEIQGSYNSPLHF
TGTGCCATCAGTGGGGAAATTCAAGGCTCCTATAATTCACCCCTCCACTTT
>NA|many|TRBJ2-3|TRBV6-1
CASNLYLTDTQYF
TGTGCCAGCAATCTATATCTCACAGATACGCAGTATTTT
>NA|many|TRBJ1-2|TRBV19
CASPGNYGYTF
TGTGCCAGTCCGGGTAACTATGGCTACACCTTC
>NA|many|TRBJ1-1|TRBV4-1
CASSQGGPGDTEAFF
TGCGCCAGCAGCCAAGGAGGACCGGGGGACACTGAAGCTTTCTTT
>TRBD2|medium-sized|TRBJ2-5|TRBV7-2
CASSLRTRKYF
TGTGCCAGCAGCCTTAGGACTAGGAAGTACTTC
>NA|many|TRBJ2-5|TRBV29-1
CSVRGGAVGTQYF
TGCAGCGTCCGGGGCGGGGCGGTGGGGACCCAGTACTTC
>TRBD1|many|TRBJ2-7|TRBV2
CASSERGPAYEQYF
TGTGCCAGCAGTGAGAGGGGGCCCGCCTACGAGCAGTACTTC
>TRBD2|many|TRBJ2-3|TRBV6-6
CASSYGAGGPIDTQYF
TGTGCCAGCAGTTACGGAGCGGGGGGGCCGATCGATACGCAGTATTTT
>TRBD1|many|TRBJ2-5|TRBV2
CASSDGQGKATQYF
TGTGCCAGCAGTGACGGACAGGGAAAGGCGACCCAGTACTTC
>NA|many|TRBJ1-2|TRBV21-1
CASSLRDRGFNYGYTF
TGTGCCAGCAGCCTCCGGGACAGGGGCTTTAACTATGGCTACACCTTC
>NA|many|TRBJ2-7|TRBV4-3
CASSQGPSYEQYF
TGCGCCAGCAGCCAAGGGCCCTCCTACGAGCAGTACTTC
>NA|many|TRBJ2-3|TRBV21-1
CASSRPGLAGATDTQYF
TGTGCCAGCAGCAGACCGGGACTAGCGGGGGCCACAGATACGCAGTATTTT
>NA|NA|TRBJ1-5|TRBV7-8
CASSLAPLRVTDRLYSNQPQHF
TGTGCCAGCAGCTTAGCGCCGTTGAGGGTCACGGATCGCCTCTATAGCAATCAGCCCCAGCATTTT
>NA|many|TRBJ1-1|TRBV20-1
CSATDVGTKTEAFF
TGCAGTGCTACCGACGTGGGTACGAAGACTGAAGCTTTCTTT
>TRBD1|few|TRBJ2-3|TRBV5-5
CASSGQAGVREYF
TGTGCCAGCAGCGGACAGGCGGGCGTGAGGGAGTATTTT
>NA|many|TRBJ1-5|TRBV30
CAWSGTRNQPQHF
TGTGCCTGGAGTGGGACACGCAATCAGCCCCAGCATTTT
>TRBD1|NA|TRBJ1-2|TRBV20-1
CSARDSRTGGAYGYTF
TGCAGTGCTAGAGATTCCCGGACAGGGGGCGCCTATGGCTACACCTTC
>TRBD1|many|TRBJ1-2|TRBV5-1
CASSLAGTGGGYTF
TGCGCCAGCAGCTTGGCCGGGACAGGGGGAGGCTACACCTTC
>NA|many|TRBJ1-5|TRBV27
CASSLLAGNQPQHF
TGTGCCAGCAGTTTGCTCGCCGGCAATCAGCCCCAGCATTTT
>NA|many|TRBJ2-4|TRBV20-1
CSARDVRAAKNIQYF
TGCAGTGCTAGAGATGTTAGAGCAGCCAAAAACATTCAGTACTTC
>NA|few|TRBJ2-5|TRBV10-2
CASSDTSFQTQYF
TGCGCCAGCAGTGACACTAGCTTCCAGACCCAGTACTTC
>NA|many|TRBJ2-7|TRBV6-7
CASSYSKSRPYEQYF
TGTGCCAGCAGTTACTCGAAATCACGGCCCTACGAGCAGTACTTC
>NA|many|TRBJ2-7|TRBV5-1
CASSSPGAPSGYEQYF
TGCGCCAGCAGCTCGCCCGGGGCACCGTCCGGATACGAGCAGTACTTC
>TRBD2|many|TRBJ2-7|TRBV4-1
CASSQRFNSGPYEQYF
TGCGCCAGCAGCCAAAGGTTTAATAGCGGGCCCTACGAGCAGTACTTC
>NA|NA|TRBJ2-3|TRBV18
CASSPGQTSTDTQYF
TGTGCCAGCTCACCCGGACAGACCAGCACAGATACGCAGTATTTT
>TRBD1|many|TRBJ1-5|TRBV6-1
CASSQRPGTDNQPQHF
TGTGCCAGCAGTCAACGCCCGGGGACAGACAATCAGCCCCAGCATTTT
>NA|many|TRBJ2-2|TRBV7-2
CASSQRAQGTGELFF
TGTGCCAGCAGCCAGCGGGCGCAGGGCACCGGGGAGCTGTTTTTT
>NA|many|TRBJ2-3|TRBV11-2
CASSLVVGGTDTQYF
TGTGCCAGCAGCTTAGTAGTGGGGGGCACAGATACGCAGTATTTT
>TRBD1|many|TRBJ1-3|TRBV7-9
CASSSTGQGDTIYF
TGTGCCAGCAGCTCGACGGGACAGGGAGACACCATATATTTT
>NA|many|TRBJ1-1|TRBV6-6
CASSLSHIGTEAFF
TGTGCCAGCAGCCTTTCCCACATTGGCACTGAAGCTTTCTTT
>NA|few|TRBJ1-6|TRBV12-3/TRBV12-4
CASSLAAGGNSPLHF
TGTGCCAGCAGTTTAGCAGCGGGAGGGAATTCACCCCTCCACTTT
>TRBD1|NA|TRBJ1-6|TRBV5-1
CASSTTPLTYGQGNSPLHF
TGCGCCAGCAGCACCACCCCCCTTACCTATGGACAGGGTAATTCACCCCTCCACTTT
>NA|many|TRBJ1-2|TRBV2
CASSVLRDSLYGYTF
TGTGCCAGCAGTGTTCTCCGAGACAGTCTCTATGGCTACACCTTC
>NA|many|TRBJ1-2|TRBV24-1
CATSDLKSGKDGYTF
TGTGCCACCAGTGATTTGAAGAGCGGGAAGGATGGCTACACCTTC
>NA|NA|TRBJ2-3|TRBV18
CASSPLGTPSTDTQYF
TGTGCCAGCTCACCATTGGGGACTCCTAGCACAGATACGCAGTATTTT
>TRBD1|NA|TRBJ1-1|TRBV5-4
CASSLGRQGAFTEAFF
TGTGCCAGCAGCTTGGGGAGACAGGGTGCCTTCACTGAAGCTTTCTTT
>NA|medium-sized|TRBJ1-4|TRBV5-1
CASSLVGTNEKLFF
TGCGCCAGCAGCTTGGTGGGGACTAATGAAAAACTGTTTTTT
>NA|NA|TRBJ1-5|TRBV5-1
CASSSPERQPQHF
TGCGCCAGCAGCTCCCCAGAGAGGCAGCCCCAGCATTTT
>NA|many|TRBJ2-7|TRBV7-2
CASSLGVGWAYEQYF
TGTGCCAGCAGCTTAGGGGTCGGCTGGGCCTACGAGCAGTACTTC
>NA|many|TRBJ1-6|TRBV5-8
CASRGRMDSPLHF
TGTGCCAGCCGGGGGAGGATGGATTCACCCCTCCACTTT
>NA|many|TRBJ2-2|TRBV7-2
CASSLRSGELFF
TGTGCCAGCAGCTTACGGTCCGGGGAGCTGTTTTTT
>NA|many|TRBJ2-2|TRBV28
CASSSPPRTDGGTGELFF
TGTGCCAGCAGTTCTCCACCCCGAACCGACGGTGGCACCGGGGAGCTGTTTTTT
>NA|medium-sized|TRBJ2-5|TRBV7-9
CASSPRTPEETQYF
TGTGCCAGCAGCCCACGGACTCCGGAGGAGACCCAGTACTTC
>NA|NA|TRBJ2-3|TRBV5-4
CATETGNQDTQYF
TGTGCCACAGAAACGGGGAACCAAGATACGCAGTATTTT
>NA|few|TRBJ2-7|TRBV7-9
CASSPRGSPSYEQYF
TGTGCCAGCAGCCCGAGGGGGTCTCCTTCCTACGAGCAGTACTTC